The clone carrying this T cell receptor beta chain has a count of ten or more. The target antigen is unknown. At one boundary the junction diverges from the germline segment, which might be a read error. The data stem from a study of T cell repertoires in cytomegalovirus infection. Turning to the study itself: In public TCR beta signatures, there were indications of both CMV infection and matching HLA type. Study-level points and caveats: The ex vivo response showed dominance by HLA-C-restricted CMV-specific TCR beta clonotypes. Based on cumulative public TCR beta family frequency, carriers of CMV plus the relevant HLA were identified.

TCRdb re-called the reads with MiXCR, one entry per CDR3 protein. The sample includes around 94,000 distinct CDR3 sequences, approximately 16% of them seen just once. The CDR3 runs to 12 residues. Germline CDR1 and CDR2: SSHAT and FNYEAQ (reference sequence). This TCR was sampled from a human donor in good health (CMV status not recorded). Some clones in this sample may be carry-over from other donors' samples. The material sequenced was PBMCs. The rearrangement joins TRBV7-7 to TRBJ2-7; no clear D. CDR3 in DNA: TGTGCTAGCAGCCAGCCCCCCGGCGAGCAGTACTTC. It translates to CASSQPPGEQYF.